This TCR beta chain is from a study of CD8 T cells in ankylosing spondylitis. Quantitative 5'-RACE with molecular barcodes produced the TCR beta libraries. TCRdb called the 5' RACE reads again in MiXCR, with one record for every CDR3 protein. The repertoire has approximately 140,000 distinct CDR3 sequences, 40% to 50% of them found once; the top ten carry roughly 15%. The CDR3 consists of 13 residues. Germline CDR1 is DFQATT and CDR2 is SNEGSKA (reference sequence). The ends were cut back, 6 bases at V and 6 bases at J, with 17 bases in the middle. Study-wide points: For ankylosing spondylitis blood, a TCR beta motif of seven to nine highly homologous variants appeared characteristic. Researchers report that disease-linked clones proved CD8+ and relatively rare in peripheral blood.

In its sample, this clonotype was seen a few times. Its antigen is not identified. Sequenced input: synovial fluid, either unsorted or a sorted T cell fraction (not recorded which). V and J are TRBV20-1 and TRBJ1-1; the D is unclear. The clonotype comes from a male donor with ankylosing spondylitis. The CDR3 is CSADGPKGAEAFF. The CDR3 DNA sequence: TGCAGTGCCGACGGTCCTAAAGGTGCTGAAGCTTTCTTT.